A single T cell receptor beta chain is shown here with its context. Its specificity is unknown. The sample originates from a study of T cell responses to AZD1222 COVID-19 vaccine. Germline V lookup: CDR1 SGHTA, CDR2 FQGNSA. This CDR3 comprises 14 residues. V was clipped by 5 bases and J by 4 bases, with 12 bases between them. General study findings and limits: The span of vaccine-associated CD4 TCRs extended across spike, with dominance at 160-218 and 743-854. Close to half of all spike-specific TCRs reportedly target regions of the variants that are unmutated. Sampling captured repertoires only after the peak T cell response.

Repertoires were generated with immunoSEQ multiplex PCR, while TCRdb's copy carries only in-frame clones and drops some. The top ten clones hold more than 4.5% of a sample with 90,000 to 110,000 clones, 82% of them seen once. The receptor was isolated from an adult in good health. The chain is built from TRBV7-2 and TRBJ2-1; a weak D match, TRBD2 (7 bases). The sequences come from peripheral blood, collected on day 0 of AZD1222 vaccination. In DNA, the CDR3 is TGTGCCAGCAGCCAGGGAGGGGGTTACAATGAGCAGTTCTTC. Protein product: CASSQGGGYNEQFF.